A single sample is the source of the 10 T cell receptor beta chains below, sequenced in a study of blood T cells in healthy people across ages. A J-beta primer mix and a sample-barcoded 5' primer were used in a second PCR of roughly 7 to 12 cycles. TCRdb redid the calling of the 5' RACE reads with MiXCR, one entry per CDR3 protein. The sample records more than 900,000 distinct CDR3 sequences, around 27% being singletons. These data also formed part of another study, on T cells of mothers and their children.

Sequenced input: blood. All receptors derive from a girl aged 2 to 10 in good health.

This clonotype was found a few times. The V and J genes are TRBV7-9 and TRBJ2-7, with D unclear. V lost 5 bases and J 0 bases, leaving 17 bases between the germline ends. Germline loops: CDR1 SEHNR, CDR2 FQNEAQ (reference sequence). The CDR3 length is 16 residues. CDR3 sequence (DNA): TGTGCCAGCAGCCAGACCCTCGGGCGTGTCTCCTACGAGCAGTACTTC. This translates into CASSQTLGRVSYEQYF.

This clonotype was found a few times. Compared with germline, one end of the junction differs, possibly owing to a read error. The V gene is TRBV3-1, the J gene TRBJ2-7; the D call may be TRBD1 or TRBD2 (5 bases each). This CDR3 is built from 14 residues. Germline loops: CDR1 LGHDT, CDR2 YNNKEL (reference sequence). CDR3 in DNA: TGTGCCAGCAGCCAAGCGGGGACCGACTACGTGCAGTACTTC. Protein: CASSQAGTDYVQYF.

The CDR3 spells CSVRIDEQYF. CDR3 DNA: TGCAGCGTTAGGATTGACGAGCAGTACTTC. The gene calls are TRBV29-1 and TRBJ2-5; D unresolved. With the DNA end fitting TRBJ2-7 better, the J assignment may be wrong. The CDR3 loop spans 10 amino acids. Germline CDR1 SQVTM, CDR2 ANQGSEA.

The chain links TRBV13 to TRBJ1-3; D unresolved. Trimming cost V 6 bases and J 0 bases, with 27 bases left between them. The CDR3 length is 20 residues. CDR1 is PRHDT and CDR2 is FYEKMQ in the germline V gene (reference sequence). In nucleotides, the CDR3 is TGTGCCAGCAGACATGGTGACGCGTCCTTCTCCCCAGACTCTGGAAACACCATATATTTT. Its translation is CASRHGDASFSPDSGNTIYF.

This clonotype was detected a few times. The J gene is TRBJ1-4, the V gene TRBV12-3 or TRBV12-4, with a possible D match to TRBD1 (5 bases). Trimming removed 7 bases from V and 11 bases from J, with 20 bases in between. The CDR3 spans 14 residues. The DNA for the CDR3 is TGTGCCAGCAACGACAGAATAGACGACGAGAAACTGTTTTTT. It codes for CASNDRIDDEKLFF.

V usage is TRBV28 and J usage is TRBJ2-2; 9 bases map to TRBD2. This CDR3 has 12 amino acids. From germline, CDR1 is MDHEN and CDR2 SYDVKM. J lost 9 bases, V lost 10 bases, and 6 bases had no gene match. The DNA for the CDR3 is TGTGCCACCATTAGCGGGAGCCGGGAGCTGTTTTTT. Translated, it gives CATISGSRELFF.

This clonotype was seen a few times. This chain uses TRBV5-1 with TRBJ2-5; TRBD2 matches at 10 bases. CDR1 is SGHRS, CDR2 YFSETQ, per germline. This CDR3 spans 17 amino acids. With V trimmed by 0 bases and J by 2 bases, 7 bases remained unmatched. The DNA for the CDR3 is TGCGCCAGCAGCTTGGGAAGCGGGAGGGCCTTTCAAGAGACCCAGTACTTC. Translating gives CASSLGSGRAFQETQYF.

The J gene is TRBJ2-5, the V gene TRBV12-3 or TRBV12-4; D is unresolved. CDR3 length equals 12 residues. V shed 8 bases and J shed 1 base, with 8 bases lying between them. The CDR3 DNA is TGTGCCAGCCAACACTCCCAAGAGACCCAGTACTTC. As protein: CASQHSQETQYF.

The chain recombines TRBV4-1 with TRBJ2-5, with D possibly TRBD1 on 5 matching bases. The J call may be incorrect, as the DNA end agrees better with TRBJ2-1. The CDR3 spans 15 residues. Germline lookup yields CDR1 MGHRA and CDR2 YSYEKL. CDR3 sequence reads: CASSQEGATANEQFF. Written as DNA, the CDR3 is TGCGCCAGCAGCCAAGAAGGGGCAACGGCCAATGAGCAGTTCTTC.

This clonotype was detected a few times. The V and J genes are TRBV7-9 and TRBJ2-5; D is unresolved. Germline loops: CDR1 SEHNR, CDR2 FQNEAQ (reference sequence). This CDR3 contains 13 residues. V was pared by 5 bases and J by 5 bases, with 12 bases between. CDR3 region: CASSHTLLETQYF. CDR3 in DNA: TGTGCCAGCAGCCATACACTCCTCGAGACCCAGTACTTC.